This TCR beta chain originates from a study of PD-1 blockade in mismatch repair-deficient tumors. Study in general: Patients had about a dozen mismatch repair-deficient cancer types, all previously treated and progressing. Regarding the study as a whole: After pembrolizumab, tumor-resident clones rose rapidly, then generally contracted before radiologic responses.

On this clone itself: Its antigen remains unknown.

Every patient had mismatch repair deficiency by PCR or immunohistochemistry. TCR sequencing covered a few patients who responded to pembrolizumab. The germline V gene encodes CDR1 SEHNR and CDR2 FQNEAQ (reference sequence). V shed 1 base, J shed 3 bases, and the junction held 7 bases outside the gene matches. The CDR3 is 17 residues long. Assay: immunoSEQ multiplex PCR; the TCRdb copy retains only in-frame clones and omits some. Among roughly 110,000 clones listed, 60% to 85% were seen once. The sequencing used peripheral blood, collected about 60 weeks after starting pembrolizumab. The rearrangement joins TRBV7-9 to TRBJ2-7; 12 bases are a match to TRBD2. The source is an adult with mismatch repair-deficient cancer. As DNA, the CDR3 is TGTGCCAGCAGCTTAGTGGCTAGCGGGAGGGGACACTACGAGCAGTACTTC. This codes for CASSLVASGRGHYEQYF.